These 3 T cell receptor beta chains share one sample of origin, sequenced in a study of blood T cell repertoires in COVID-19. Sequencing was performed with immunoSEQ multiplex PCR; in TCRdb, only in-frame clones are kept and a portion is missing. The sample has 200,000 to 300,000 clones, about 87% seen once. The sample taken for sequencing was peripheral blood. These receptors were taken from a woman in her twenties or thirties with COVID-19, enrolled during active disease.

The V and J genes are TRBV5-1 and TRBJ2-2, with TRBD1 matching over 8 bases. The V segment lost 0 bases and the J segment 6 bases; nucleotides outside the gene matches: 10. The CDR3 length is 17 residues. Germline loops: CDR1 SGHRS, CDR2 YFSETQ. CDR3 DNA sequence: TGCGCCAGCAGCTTGGGGGCCAGGGGGCTTAACGCCGGGGAGCTGTTTTTT. Amino acids: CASSLGARGLNAGELFF.

The gene calls are TRBV6-5 and TRBJ1-1; possible D gene TRBD1, 6 bases. CDR1 MNHEY and CDR2 SVGAGI come from the germline V gene. The ends were cut back, 5 bases at V and 2 bases at J, with 15 bases in the middle. The CDR3 sequence is 15 residues long. In nucleotides, the CDR3 is TGTGCCAGCAGTATCGGACAGCTACTCAACACTGAAGCTTTCTTT. It translates to CASSIGQLLNTEAFF.

The CDR3 DNA sequence: TGTGCCAGCAGCGCTACGGGACTAGCGGGACTGAGCTCCTACGAGCAGTACTTC. Translated: CASSATGLAGLSSYEQYF. This chain joins TRBV5-8 and TRBJ2-7, with 13 bases lining up with TRBD2. Germline assignment: CDR1 SGHTS and CDR2 YDEGEE. Trimming at V came to 4 bases and at J to 0 bases, leaving 10 bases not matched to a gene. The CDR3 runs to 18 residues.